One and the same sample provided the 14 T cell receptor beta chains below, sequenced in a study of vaccination effects on CD4 cells after COVID-19. Before sequencing, viral peptide pools were used by the ViraFEST assay to expand antigen-specific CD4+ T cells. Cultured cells yielded isolated CD4+ T cells after less than 11 days. Participants each got two BNT162b2 or mRNA-1273 vaccine doses. Sequencing used immunoSEQ multiplex PCR; TCRdb keeps in-frame clones, though not all of them. The data contain about 25,000 clones, 69% of them singletons. Antigens for these TCRs are unknown. Sequenced here: CD4+ T cells from PBMCs cultured with SARS-CoV-2 spike peptides, sampled after COVID-19 vaccination. These receptors all come from a human donor who received a COVID-19 vaccine.

The chain uses TRBV27 and TRBJ2-1, with D possibly being TRBD2 (5 bases). Germline CDR1 MNHEY, CDR2 SMNVEV (reference sequence). The CDR3 sequence is 18 residues long. The V end was cut by 5 bases, the J end by 0 bases, with 20 bases between. The CDR3 nucleotides are TGTGCCAGCAGTGCATTACGGAAGAGCGGAAGCTCCTACAATGAGCAGTTCTTC. Protein: CASSALRKSGSSYNEQFF.

V usage is TRBV27 and J usage is TRBJ2-7, with D tentatively TRBD1 (5 bases). This CDR3 contains 16 residues. With 1 base removed from V and 0 bases from J, the gap between germline ends came to 13 bases. Germline V gene sequence: CDR1 MNHEY, CDR2 SMNVEV (reference sequence). The CDR3: CASSLYDRLSSYEQYF. DNA for the CDR3: TGTGCCAGCAGTTTATATGACAGATTGAGCTCCTACGAGCAGTACTTC.

The chain has TRBV11-2 and TRBJ1-2; no clear D gene. V was pared by 1 base and J by 7 bases, with 16 bases between. CDR3 length equals 15 residues. Germline lookup yields CDR1 SGHAT and CDR2 FQNNGV. DNA for the CDR3: TGTGCCAGCAGCTTAGCCACAGACGGGGTAGGTGGCTACACCTTC. Encoded protein: CASSLATDGVGGYTF.

The CDR3 loop is CASSPKSRARRFF. DNA for the CDR3: TGCGCCAGCAGCCCCAAAAGCCGGGCCCGGCGGTTCTTC. The V call is TRBV4-1, the J call TRBJ2-1, with D unresolved. Germline V gene sequence: CDR1 MGHRA, CDR2 YSYEKL. This CDR3 contains 13 residues. V lost 4 bases and J 15 bases, leaving 19 bases between the germline ends.

With regard to this clone: Other DNA variants within this sample encode the same CDR3. V is TRBV11-2 and J is TRBJ1-5; D not certain. CDR3 length: 15 amino acids. V was shortened by 0 bases and J by 2 bases, with 8 bases between the two germline ends. Germline lookup yields CDR1 SGHAT and CDR2 FQNNGV. The CDR3 nucleotides read TGTGCCAGCAGCTTAGATCGGGGAGGCAATCAGCCCCAGCATTTT. Amino acids: CASSLDRGGNQPQHF.

The chain joins TRBV27 to TRBJ2-7; no clear D. Germline V gene sequence: CDR1 MNHEY, CDR2 SMNVEV (reference sequence). The CDR3 loop spans 17 amino acids. With 5 bases removed from V and 0 bases from J, the gap between germline ends came to 20 bases. The CDR3 coding sequence is TGTGCCAGCAGTCTGGTGTTCGCAGGTCTAAGCTCCTACGAGCAGTACTTC. This encodes CASSLVFAGLSSYEQYF.

This clone has only one observation. The rearrangement uses TRBV7-2 and TRBJ1-2; D is uncertain. Trimming pared 1 base from V and 5 bases from J, leaving 8 bases between. Germline CDR1 SGHTA, CDR2 FQGNSA. This CDR3 region has 13 residues. Here the CDR3 DNA reads TGTGCCAGCAGCTTAGGGACGGATTATGGCTACACCTTC. Amino acid sequence: CASSLGTDYGYTF.

The chain has TRBV3-1 (or the pseudogene TRBV3-2) and TRBJ2-5; D is unclear. Germline lookup yields CDR1 LGHDT and CDR2 YNNKEL (reference sequence). The CDR3 is 14 residues long. V lost 0 bases to trimming and J lost 2 bases, with 7 bases between them. The CDR3 DNA sequence: TGTGCCAGCAGCCAAGATGTCCAACAAGAGACCCAGTACTTC. As protein: CASSQDVQQETQYF.

V and J are TRBV5-6 and TRBJ1-5; 9 positions agree with TRBD1. Trimming cost V 1 base and J 7 bases; bases outside gene matches: 0. Germline V lookup: CDR1 SGHDT, CDR2 YYEEEE. This CDR3 comprises 13 residues. DNA for the CDR3: TGTGCCAGCAGCTTGACAGGGGGCCAGCCCCAGCATTTT. Translated: CASSLTGGQPQHF.

This chain links TRBV3-1 (or the pseudogene TRBV3-2) with TRBJ1-5; 8 bases match TRBD1. V lost 1 base, J lost 6 bases, and 14 bases stayed unmatched. This CDR3 contains 18 residues. Germline V gives CDR1 LGHDT, CDR2 YNNKEL (reference sequence). The CDR3 DNA is TGTGCCAGCAGCCAAGGGCTCCAGGGGGCCCGGGGCGGTCAGCCCCAGCATTTT. This encodes CASSQGLQGARGGQPQHF.

The V call is TRBV5-1, the J call TRBJ2-5; 10 bases align to TRBD1. Germline trimming cut 5 bases from V and 1 base from J; bases unmatched to any gene: 14. Looked up from germline, CDR1 is SGHRS and CDR2 is YFSETQ. The CDR3 is 18 amino acids. CDR3 DNA: TGCGCCAGCAGTAGGGGACAGGGGTACAGCCGGGCCCAAGAGACCCAGTACTTC. Translated: CASSRGQGYSRAQETQYF.

This clone is classed as hyperexpanded. V and J are TRBV25-1 and TRBJ1-1, with D perhaps matching TRBD1 (5 bases). Germline V gives CDR1 MGHDK, CDR2 SYGVNS. This CDR3 region has 14 residues. The ends were cut back, 1 base at V and 8 bases at J, with 14 bases in the middle. The CDR3 loop is CASSESGRVKEAFF. The CDR3 region has the DNA TGTGCCAGCAGTGAATCGGGCAGGGTGAAGGAAGCTTTCTTT. Complete variable domain (other parts from reference TRBV25-1 and TRBJ1-1): EADIYQTPRYLVIGTGKKITLECSQTMGHDKMYWYQQDPGMELHLIHYSYGVNSTEKGDLSSESTVSRIRTEHFPLTLESARPSHTSQYLCASSESGRVKEAFFGQGTRLTVV.

The chain employs TRBV5-4 and TRBJ2-3; D is undetermined. Trimming removed 0 bases at V and 3 bases at J, with 8 bases between. The CDR3 is 14 amino acids. Germline CDR1 reads SGHNT; CDR2 reads YYREEE (reference sequence). The CDR3 sequence is CASSLERRTDTQYF. In DNA form, the CDR3 reads TGTGCCAGCAGCTTGGAAAGAAGGACAGATACGCAGTATTTT.

The chain carries TRBV7-9 and TRBJ1-2, with TRBD1 as a possible D gene (6 bases). The length of the CDR3 is 14 residues. The V gene's germline CDR1 is SEHNR and CDR2 FQNEAQ (reference sequence). V was cut by 6 bases and J by 0 bases, with 11 bases left in between. The CDR3 DNA follows: TGTGCCAGCAGATCGACAGGAGCTAACTATGGCTACACCTTC. Encoded protein: CASRSTGANYGYTF.